This passage covers 17 T cell receptor beta chains from one sample sequenced in a study of T cell responses to AZD1222 COVID-19 vaccine. Data came from immunoSEQ multiplex PCR; TCRdb stores just in-frame clones and leaves some out. This sample has some 170,000 clones, with about nine tenths found just once. Sequenced material: peripheral blood, taken 28 days after the second dose of the MenACWY control vaccine. The receptors derive from an adult who received the MenACWY meningococcal vaccine as a control.

The chain combines TRBV6-4 with TRBJ1-2; D call uncertain. V was shortened by 3 bases and J by 8 bases, with 16 bases between the two germline ends. This CDR3 contains 14 residues. Germline CDR1 MRHNA, CDR2 SNTAGT. The CDR3 spells CASSEGYRSEGYTF. CDR3 nucleotides: TGTGCCAGCAGTGAGGGGTACAGATCGGAAGGCTACACCTTC.

The chain joins TRBV2 to TRBJ1-6; TRBD1 might be the D (5 bases). The ends were cut back, 7 bases at V and 0 bases at J, with 10 bases in the middle. The CDR3 consists of 15 residues. Germline CDR1 SNHLY, CDR2 FYNNEI. The CDR3 DNA follows: TGTGCCAGCACCCTCGACAGCTCCTATAATTCACCCCTCCACTTT. The encoded protein is CASTLDSSYNSPLHF.

The gene calls are TRBV18 and TRBJ1-4, with D unresolved. This CDR3 contains 13 residues. Germline CDR1 reads KGHSH; CDR2 reads LQKENI. V lost 7 bases and J 4 bases, leaving 10 bases between the germline ends. CDR3 loop: CASLGDFNEKLFF. CDR3 bases: TGTGCCAGCTTAGGAGACTTTAATGAAAAACTGTTTTTT.

The J gene is TRBJ2-1, the V gene TRBV21-1; the table gives TRBD2 as D, unverified against the DNA. TRBV21-1 is a known pseudogene. The CDR3 loop spans 15 amino acids. The CDR3 spells CASTGLAGIDNEQFF. The CDR3 nucleotides read TGTGCCAGCACCGGACTAGCGGGAATCGACAATGAGCAGTTCTTC.

The chain couples TRBV28 to TRBJ1-3; weak D call: TRBD1 (5 bases). This CDR3 region has 14 residues. Germline V gene sequence: CDR1 MDHEN, CDR2 SYDVKM. V was shortened by 3 bases and J by 7 bases, with 13 bases between the two germline ends. The CDR3 here is CASSFVREGNTIYF. Written as DNA, the CDR3 is TGTGCCAGCAGTTTCGTCAGGGAAGGGAACACCATATATTTT.

The CDR3: CASSQGTGTAFLSSYTF. For the CDR3, the DNA is TGTGCCAGCAGCCAAGGGACCGGGACAGCCTTCCTCTCAAGCTACACCTTC. This chain connects TRBV3-1 (or the pseudogene TRBV3-2) to TRBJ1-2; 7 bases are shared with TRBD1. This CDR3 has 17 residues. Per germline, CDR1 LGHDT and CDR2 YNNKEL (reference sequence). The V and J ends lost 1 base and 9 bases, in that order; junction bases with no gene match: 17.

The chain has TRBV24-1 and TRBJ1-2; no reliable D call. Germline V gives CDR1 KGHDR, CDR2 SFDVKD. The CDR3 is made up of 13 amino acids. With 4 bases removed from V and 4 bases from J, the gap between germline ends came to 9 bases. CDR3 DNA: TGTGCCACCAGTGAGTACGGCCTCTATGGCTACACCTTC. Translation gives CATSEYGLYGYTF.

The rearrangement joins TRBV7-9 to TRBJ2-1; perhaps TRBD2 as D (6 bases). Germline CDR1 reads SEHNR; CDR2 reads FQNEAQ (reference sequence). The V gene lost 5 bases and the J gene lost 4 bases, with 9 bases spanning the gap. This CDR3 contains 13 residues. CDR3 protein: CASSPGTYNEQFF. Written as DNA, the CDR3 is TGTGCCAGCAGCCCAGGGACTTACAATGAGCAGTTCTTC.

This clone was seen a single time. This chain connects TRBV4-3 to TRBJ1-2; the D is unclear. Germline assignment: CDR1 LGHNA and CDR2 YSLEER. V was trimmed by 1 base and J by 8 bases, leaving 14 bases between them. CDR3 length: 14 residues. CDR3 loop: CASSQVGGLIGYTF. CDR3 DNA: TGCGCCAGCAGCCAAGTTGGAGGGCTTATCGGCTACACCTTC.

The genes are TRBV30 and TRBJ1-1; tentative D call: TRBD1 (5 bases). Trimming stripped 4 bases from V and 6 bases from J, with 12 bases between. Germline CDR1 is GTSNPN and CDR2 is SVGIG (reference sequence). The CDR3 loop spans 12 amino acids. CDR3 DNA sequence: TGTGCCTGGACGGGGGGAATGGCTGAAGCTTTCTTT. Residues: CAWTGGMAEAFF.

The chain has TRBV4-1 and TRBJ2-1, with a weak D call TRBD1 (6 bases). Germline loops: CDR1 MGHRA, CDR2 YSYEKL. This CDR3 has 16 residues. Trimming removed 1 base at V and 7 bases at J, with 17 bases between. CDR3 bases: TGCGCCAGCAGCCAAGGTAGCTACCAGGGGTTAAATGAGCAGTTCTTC. Its translation is CASSQGSYQGLNEQFF.

This clone has only a few counts. Written as DNA, the CDR3 is TGCGCCAGCAGCCAACAAGGGTATAATTCACCCCTCCACTTT. It translates to CASSQQGYNSPLHF. V is TRBV4-3 and J is TRBJ1-6; no clear D. Germline-derived CDR1 and CDR2 are LGHNA and YSLEER. The CDR3 is 14 amino acids. V was shortened by 2 bases and J by 4 bases, with 6 bases between the two germline ends.

The rearrangement links TRBV6-5 to TRBJ2-7; 9 bases align to TRBD1. This CDR3 comprises 12 residues. In germline, CDR1 is MNHEY, CDR2 SVGAGI. The V gene end was trimmed by 5 bases and the J gene end by 11 bases; junction bases not matched to a gene: 7. CDR3 in DNA: TGTGCCAGCAGTCTGGGGACAGGGTTTGAGTACTTC. This sequence encodes CASSLGTGFEYF.

Only a few counts were recorded for this clone. This chain connects TRBV6-5 to TRBJ1-1; a possible D gene is TRBD1 (5 bases). Trimming removed 8 bases at V and 0 bases at J, with 10 bases between. The CDR3 is 13 residues long. The germline CDR1 and CDR2 sequences are MNHEY and SVGAGI. Written as DNA, the CDR3 is TGTGCCAGCGGGGGGGTGATGAACACTGAAGCTTTCTTT. Encoded protein: CASGGVMNTEAFF.

The J gene is TRBJ1-1, the V gene TRBV5-1, with TRBD1 as a possible D gene (5 bases). The CDR3 spans 16 residues. V lost 1 base, J lost 5 bases, and 18 bases lay in between. CDR1 is SGHRS and CDR2 is YFSETQ in the germline V gene. CDR3 amino acids: CASSLKRSNYRTEAFF. CDR3 DNA sequence: TGCGCCAGCAGCTTGAAACGGTCTAACTACAGGACTGAAGCTTTCTTT. Using reference TRBV5-1 and TRBJ1-1 for the parts outside the CDR3, the full variable domain is KAGVTQTPRYLIKTRGQQVTLSCSPISGHRSVSWYQQTPGQGLQFLFEYFSETQRNKGNFPGRFSGRQFSNSRSEMNVSTLELGDSALYLCASSLKRSNYRTEAFFGQGTRLTVV.

This sequence joins TRBV5-1 and TRBJ2-7, with D perhaps matching TRBD2 (5 bases). Germline loops: CDR1 SGHRS, CDR2 YFSETQ. The CDR3 spans 13 residues. Between the trimmed V and J ends, which lost 2 bases and 2 bases, there was a span of 8 bases. CDR3 sequence (DNA): TGCGCCAGCAGCTTTGAGGGTCCCTACGAGCAGTACTTC. Amino acid sequence: CASSFEGPYEQYF.

The gene calls are TRBV18 and TRBJ2-1; 10 bases agree with TRBD1. Germline lookup yields CDR1 KGHSH and CDR2 LQKENI. The J segment lost 6 bases and the V segment lost 3 bases, leaving 8 bases of the junction unmatched. CDR3 length: 16 amino acids. CDR3 DNA: TGTGCCAGCTCACCTAAATACTGGGACAGGGGCAATGAGCAGTTCTTC. The encoded protein is CASSPKYWDRGNEQFF. Full variable domain (missing parts from reference TRBV18 and TRBJ2-1): NAGVMQNPRHLVRRRGQEARLRCSPMKGHSHVYWYRQLPEEGLKFMVYLQKENIIDESGMPKERFSAEFPKEGPSILRIQQVVRGDSAAYFCASSPKYWDRGNEQFFGPGTRLTVL.